The table lists the clone carrying this T cell receptor (beta chain) with many counts. This specimen comes from a study of low-dose radiotherapy and immunotherapy resistance in tumors. About the study: The authors gave intravenous cyclophosphamide 200 mg/m2 every two weeks, one day before radiation and immunotherapy.

TRAV- and TRBV-specific primers primed first-strand cDNA, covering alpha and beta chains. For amplifying TCRs, the PCR ran for around 20 cycles with Phusion, which was used together with a constant-region primer and the adapter on the V primers. After the mRNA was isolated, it was amplified using in vitro transcription. TCRdb processed the reads anew with MiXCR; each CDR3 protein has one entry. The sample gives tens of thousands of distinct CDR3 sequences, 17% of which show up once; approximately 1.5% is in the top ten. The CDR3 loop spans 11 amino acids. Germline V gene sequence: CDR1 MNHEY, CDR2 SMNVEV (reference sequence). V was clipped by 9 bases and J by 0 bases, with 6 bases between them. Time point specified: after trial treatment. Treatment in this sample: LDRT plus nivolumab, ipilimumab, low-dose cyclophosphamide and aspirin (RACIN trial).

The input for sequencing was PBMCs, taken after low-dose radiotherapy plus immunotherapy. V usage is TRBV27 and J usage is TRBJ2-7, with D uncertain. The receptor was isolated from a male donor with prostate cancer. CDR3: CASSTSYEQYF. The CDR3 nucleotides are TGTGCCAGTAGTACCTCCTACGAGCAGTACTTC.